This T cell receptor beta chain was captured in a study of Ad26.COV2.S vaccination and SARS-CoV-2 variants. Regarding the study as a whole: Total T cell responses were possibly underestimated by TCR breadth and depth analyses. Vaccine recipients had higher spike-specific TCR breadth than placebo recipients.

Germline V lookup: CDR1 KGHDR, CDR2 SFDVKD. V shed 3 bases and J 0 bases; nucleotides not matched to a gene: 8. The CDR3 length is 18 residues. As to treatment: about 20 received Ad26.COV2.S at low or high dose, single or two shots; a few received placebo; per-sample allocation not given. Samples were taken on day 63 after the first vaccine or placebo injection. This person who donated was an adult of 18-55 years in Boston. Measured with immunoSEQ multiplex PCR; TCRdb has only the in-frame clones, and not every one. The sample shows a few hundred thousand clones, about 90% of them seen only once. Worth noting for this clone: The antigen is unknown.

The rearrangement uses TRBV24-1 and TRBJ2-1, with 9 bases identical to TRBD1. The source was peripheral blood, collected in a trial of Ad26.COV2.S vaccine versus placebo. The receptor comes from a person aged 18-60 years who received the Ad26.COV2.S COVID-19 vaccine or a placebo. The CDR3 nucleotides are TGTGCCACCAGTGATGCCGATGGGACAGGGAGCTCCTACAATGAGCAGTTCTTC. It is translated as CATSDADGTGSSYNEQFF.